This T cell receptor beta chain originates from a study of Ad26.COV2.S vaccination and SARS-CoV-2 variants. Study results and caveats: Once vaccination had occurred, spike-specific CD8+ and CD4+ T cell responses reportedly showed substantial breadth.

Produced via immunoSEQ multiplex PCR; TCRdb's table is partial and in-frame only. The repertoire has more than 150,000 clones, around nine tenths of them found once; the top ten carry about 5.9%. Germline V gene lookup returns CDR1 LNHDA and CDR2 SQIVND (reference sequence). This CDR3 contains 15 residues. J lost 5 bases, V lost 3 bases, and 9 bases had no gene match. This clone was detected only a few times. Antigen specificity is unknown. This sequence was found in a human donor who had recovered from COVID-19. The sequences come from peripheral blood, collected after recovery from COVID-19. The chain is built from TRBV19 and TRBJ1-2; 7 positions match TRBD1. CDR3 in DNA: TGTGCCAGTAGTATTCCGGGACAGAGAGGGTATGGCTACACCTTC. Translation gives CASSIPGQRGYGYTF.